Detailed here is one TCR beta chain. Antigen unknown. Other DNA sequences in this sample translate to the same CDR3. This specimen belongs to a study of radiation and T cells in renal cell carcinoma. Study outcomes and limitations: From baseline, blood top tumor clonotypes peaked at 2 weeks post-radiation.

Sequenced by immunoSEQ multiplex PCR; TCRdb stores in-frame clones only, minus some. Among around 99,000 clones, around 84% were seen once, and the ten largest hold approximately 7.8%. Time point in this sample: blood 4 weeks post-SBRT, at nephrectomy. Described treatment: 15 Gy SBRT to primary tumor, nephrectomy 4 weeks later. Nephrectomy followed 15 Gy stereotactic body radiation by 4 weeks. Serial blood draws occurred at baseline and 2 and 4 weeks post-SBRT. Clear cell pathology was present in this patient's renal cell carcinoma. V was cut by 3 bases and J by 4 bases, with 6 bases left in between. CDR3 size: 12 residues. Germline loops: CDR1 MNHNS, CDR2 SASEGT.

The chain links TRBV6-1 to TRBJ1-2, with D perhaps matching TRBD1 (5 bases). The specimen comprised blood, sampled from a patient whose treatment included radiotherapy and nephrectomy. This receptor was obtained from a man in his sixties with renal cell carcinoma. The CDR3 DNA reads as TGTGCCAGCAGTGACCAGGGCTATGGCTACACCTTC. This encodes CASSDQGYGYTF.